One and the same sample provided the 23 T cell receptor beta chains below, sequenced in a study of shared clonotypes between healthy human individuals (TCRdb year 2020). Receptors were amplified or captured by the immunoSEQ multiplex PCR assay. The source is immuneACCESS, and TCRdb retained only in-frame sequences with V and J called. Part of the clones is not carried over; for the studies checked, unresolved V genes explain less than half of this, and the remainder is unexplained. This sample lists about 1 million clones; around 74% were detected once. Of the sample, 1.4% is held by the ten largest clones. The sample comprised memory CD4+ T cells sorted from blood. The cell subset or site label for this specimen denotes: CD45RA-negative fraction. These receptors all come from a young man in good health.

CDR3 amino acids: CASTPGQASYEQYF. The CDR3 DNA reads as TGTGCCAGTACGCCGGGCCAGGCTTCCTACGAGCAGTACTTC. The chain joins TRBV19 to TRBJ2-7; D gene uncertain. The V gene's germline CDR1 is LNHDA and CDR2 SQIVND (reference sequence). Between the trimmed V and J ends, which lost 7 bases and 1 base, there was a span of 14 bases. The CDR3 runs 14 residues.

In DNA, the CDR3 is TGTGCCACCAGCAGAGATCGAGGACAGCAGTACTTC. Its translation: CATSRDRGQQYF. The rearrangement joins TRBV15 to TRBJ2-7, with no clear D. Germline V lookup: CDR1 LNHNV, CDR2 YYDKDF (reference sequence). The V end lost 0 bases, the J end lost 8 bases, and 8 bases lay between the germline ends. CDR3 length equals 12 residues.

The rearrangement links TRBV6-5 to TRBJ1-4; 10 nucleotides match TRBD1. Per germline, CDR1 MNHEY and CDR2 SVGAGI. This CDR3 comprises 13 residues. V lost 10 bases to trimming and J lost 7 bases; unmatched junction nucleotides: 6. The CDR3 sequence is CATRGQGSEKLFF. The CDR3 region has the DNA TGTGCCACTAGGGGACAGGGGAGTGAAAAACTGTTTTTT.

This rearrangement joins TRBV27 to TRBJ1-1, with D unresolved. The CDR3 is 13 amino acids. V was clipped by 4 bases and J by 1 base, with 7 bases between them. Germline V CDR1 and CDR2: MNHEY, SMNVEV (reference sequence). Here the CDR3 DNA reads TGTGCCAGCAGTTACGGTAGGAACACTGAAGCTTTCTTT. Protein product: CASSYGRNTEAFF.

V gene TRBV19 combines with J gene TRBJ1-5, with 7 bases lining up with TRBD1. Trimming removed 10 bases from V and 0 bases from J; junction bases left unmatched: 12. This CDR3 is 16 amino acids long. Germline values: CDR1 LNHDA, CDR2 SQIVND (reference sequence). The CDR3 region has the DNA TGTGCCACCGCTGACAGGGTGCTTTATAGCAATCAGCCCCAGCATTTT. It encodes CATADRVLYSNQPQHF.

The genes are TRBV2 and TRBJ2-7; 8 nucleotides line up with TRBD1. Trimming took 4 bases from V and 3 from J; bases not matched to a gene: 5. The CDR3 totals 14 residues. Germline values: CDR1 SNHLY, CDR2 FYNNEI. CDR3 loop: CASSGTGYNYEQYF. CDR3 coding DNA: TGTGCCAGCAGTGGGACAGGGTACAACTACGAGCAGTACTTC.

This clone was detected a few times. V usage is TRBV5-6 and J usage is TRBJ2-3; D is ambiguous. V gave up 1 base and J gave up 2 bases, with 8 bases separating them. The CDR3 has 14 amino acids. Germline V gene lookup returns CDR1 SGHDT and CDR2 YYEEEE. This CDR3 is CASSLRQTTDTQYF. CDR3 nucleotides: TGTGCCAGCAGCTTGCGGCAAACCACAGATACGCAGTATTTT. Based on the CDR3 plus reference TRBV5-6 and TRBJ2-3, the full variable domain is DAGVTQSPTHLIKTRGQQVTLRCSPKSGHDTVSWYQQALGQGPQFIFQYYEEEERQRGNFPDRFSGHQFPNYSSELNVNALLLGDSALYLCASSLRQTTDTQYFGPGTRLTVL.

This chain links TRBV5-1 with TRBJ2-2; 9 nucleotides match TRBD1. The CDR3 totals 16 residues. CDR1 and CDR2 (germline): SGHRS, YFSETQ. The ends lost 4 bases at V and 4 bases at J; junction bases unmatched: 8. CDR3 loop: CASSGTGGAGTGELFF. The CDR3 nucleotides are TGCGCCAGCAGCGGAACAGGGGGCGCGGGCACCGGGGAGCTGTTTTTT.

The rearrangement uses TRBV27 and TRBJ2-4; 7 nucleotides agree with TRBD1. The CDR3 sequence is 15 residues long. The J segment lost 1 base and the V segment lost 0 bases, leaving 0 bases of the junction unmatched. Germline CDR1 reads MNHEY; CDR2 reads SMNVEV (reference sequence). CDR3 sequence (DNA): TGTGCCAGCAGTTTATCGGGACAGGCCAAAAACATTCAGTACTTC. This codes for CASSLSGQAKNIQYF.

This clone was detected a few times. The rearrangement links TRBV12-5 to TRBJ1-1, with D possibly TRBD1 on 6 matching bases. The CDR3 covers 16 residues. Per the germline V gene, CDR1 is LGHNT and CDR2 is FRNRAP. Deletions cut 6 bases from V and 4 bases from J, with 21 bases between. The CDR3, as DNA: TGTGCTAGTGGCCAGGGGTCCCGGTGGGCGGCCACTGAAGCTTTCTTT. Translated: CASGQGSRWAATEAFF.

The genes are TRBV5-1 and TRBJ2-5; 9 bases match TRBD1. This CDR3 contains 13 residues. The germline V gene has CDR1 SGHRS and CDR2 YFSETQ. The J segment lost 5 bases and the V segment lost 7 bases, leaving 6 bases of the junction unmatched. DNA for the CDR3: TGCGCCAGCCGGACAGGGGATCTGGAGACCCAGTACTTC. Protein: CASRTGDLETQYF.

This clone turned up a few times. The same CDR3 can be traced to other DNA sequences in this sample. The chain carries TRBV4-1 and TRBJ1-3; TRBD1 might be the D (6 bases). CDR1 and CDR2 from the germline V gene are MGHRA and YSYEKL. The ends were cut back, 0 bases at V and 0 bases at J, with 12 bases in the middle. This CDR3 spans 17 amino acids. The CDR3 bases are TGCGCCAGCAGCCAAGATCCGAGGGGGGGCTCTGGAAACACCATATATTTT. It translates to CASSQDPRGGSGNTIYF.

The chain employs TRBV7-2 and TRBJ2-6; 8 nucleotides match TRBD1. Losses at the gene ends were 3 bases for V and 4 bases for J; bases not matched to a gene: 8. Germline lookup yields CDR1 SGHTA and CDR2 FQGNSA. CDR3 length: 17 residues. DNA for the CDR3: TGTGCCAGCAGCTTTCAAAGGACAGGGTACGGGGCCAACGTCCTGACTTTC. Translation gives CASSFQRTGYGANVLTF.

The chain carries TRBV5-6 and TRBJ2-5; TRBD2 matches at 11 bases. The germline V gene has CDR1 SGHDT and CDR2 YYEEEE. J was trimmed by 0 bases and V by 0 bases; bases with no gene match: 7. The CDR3 consists of 18 residues. The CDR3 sequence is CASSLEEGTSGYQETQYF. The DNA for the CDR3 is TGTGCCAGCAGCTTGGAGGAAGGGACTAGCGGCTACCAAGAGACCCAGTACTTC.

The DNA of the CDR3 is TGTGCCAGCAGTTCCCGGGACAGGAGAAACATTCAGTACTTC. Translation: CASSSRDRRNIQYF. The J gene is TRBJ2-4, the V gene TRBV6-1, with 8 positions matching TRBD1. V lost 5 bases and J lost 6; bases outside the gene matches: 6. This CDR3 contains 14 residues. In germline, CDR1 is MNHNS, CDR2 SASEGT.

The V and J genes are TRBV6-4 and TRBJ2-1; 7 bases line up with TRBD1. This CDR3 spans 15 amino acids. V gave up 4 bases and J gave up 7 bases; unmatched junction bases: 10. Germline V gene data show CDR1 as MRHNA and CDR2 as SNTAGT. CDR3 DNA: TGTGCCAGCAGTGTTGGACAGGCCCGGACGAATGAGCAGTTCTTC. It translates to CASSVGQARTNEQFF.

The rearrangement joins TRBV19 to TRBJ2-2; 13 bases line up with TRBD2. The ends lost 7 bases at V and 2 bases at J; junction bases unmatched: 7. Germline CDR1 LNHDA, CDR2 SQIVND (reference sequence). The CDR3 is 17 residues long. The CDR3 here is CASTGGLAGLNTGELFF. The CDR3 DNA reads as TGTGCCAGTACTGGGGGACTAGCGGGACTTAACACCGGGGAGCTGTTTTTT.

V gene TRBV4-1 combines with J gene TRBJ2-2, with D unresolved. This CDR3 is built from 16 residues. V lost 1 base and J lost 2, with 11 bases in between. Germline-derived CDR1 and CDR2 are MGHRA and YSYEKL. The CDR3 DNA reads as TGCGCCAGCAGCCAAGCTGGATCCCTAAACACCGGGGAGCTGTTTTTT. Protein: CASSQAGSLNTGELFF.

This chain joins TRBV27 and TRBJ2-7, with a weak D call TRBD1 (6 bases). The CDR3 runs 14 residues. With 7 bases removed from V and 0 bases from J, the gap between germline ends came to 13 bases. Germline V gene data show CDR1 as MNHEY and CDR2 as SMNVEV (reference sequence). CDR3 DNA: TGTGCCAGCAAAGCAGGGGATTTCTCCTACGAGCAGTACTTC. Translation gives CASKAGDFSYEQYF.

This clone has only a few counts. The chain employs TRBV5-1 and TRBJ2-7, with D perhaps TRBD1 (6 bases). From germline, CDR1 is SGHRS and CDR2 YFSETQ. The CDR3 covers 13 residues. Trimming shortened V by 5 bases and J by 2 bases, and 11 bases separated the two germline ends. The DNA for the CDR3 is TGCGCCAGCAGGAGGGACACCCCCTACGAGCAGTACTTC. It specifies CASRRDTPYEQYF.

The chain carries TRBV7-9 and TRBJ2-2, with D unclear. V dropped 9 bases and J dropped 3 bases, with 23 bases sitting between them. There are 17 residues in the CDR3. Germline V lookup: CDR1 SEHNR, CDR2 FQNEAQ (reference sequence). The CDR3 spells CASAPGDQTFDTGELFF. For the CDR3, the DNA is TGTGCCAGTGCCCCGGGTGACCAGACTTTCGACACCGGGGAGCTGTTTTTT. The whole variable domain, filled in from reference TRBV7-9 and TRBJ2-2, reads DTGVSQNPRHKITKRGQNVTFRCDPISEHNRLYWYRQTLGQGPEFLTYFQNEAQLEKSRLLSDRFSAERPKGSFSTLEIQRTEQGDSAMYLCASAPGDQTFDTGELFFGEGSRLTVL.

In its sample, this clone was seen once. The chain has TRBV28 and TRBJ2-3; tentative D call: TRBD1 (5 bases). This CDR3 region has 12 residues. The germline V and J ends were trimmed by 6 bases and 14 bases, with 18 bases remaining between them. Germline lookup yields CDR1 MDHEN and CDR2 SYDVKM. DNA of the CDR3: TGTGCCAGCAGCCCCCCGAACTTCAGGGCGTATTTT. This translates into CASSPPNFRAYF.

The J gene is TRBJ2-4, the V gene TRBV30; D is undetermined. The CDR3 consists of 15 residues. Per the germline V gene, CDR1 is GTSNPN and CDR2 is SVGIG (reference sequence). Trimming cost V 1 base and J 0 bases, with 10 bases left between them. The CDR3 nucleotides are TGTGCCTGGAGTGACCTCATTCTAGCCAAAAACATTCAGTACTTC. Amino acids: CAWSDLILAKNIQYF.